The source of this T cell receptor (beta chain) is a study of identical twins. This clonotype has a count of ten or more. Its antigen is not known. TCRdb independently ran MiXCR on the 5' RACE reads; one entry per CDR3 protein. The sample lists around 1.7 million distinct CDR3 sequences, around 33% occurring once. The CDR3 is 14 amino acids. The junction had 9 bases not matched to a gene; V was cut back by 7 bases and J by 7 bases. Study-level results: There was more out-of-frame TCR alpha sharing in monozygotic twins than models estimated. Cord blood beta clonotypes present at high abundance carried fewer insertions; no such pattern appeared in memory repertoires.

Sequencing used cord blood. The TCR comes from a newborn girl in good health. V gene TRBV12-3 or TRBV12-4 combines with J gene TRBJ1-4; the match to TRBD1 covers 7 bases. CDR3 amino acids: CASTLTGRGEKLFF. CDR3 nucleotide sequence: TGTGCCAGCACCTTGACAGGGCGGGGTGAAAAACTGTTTTTT.